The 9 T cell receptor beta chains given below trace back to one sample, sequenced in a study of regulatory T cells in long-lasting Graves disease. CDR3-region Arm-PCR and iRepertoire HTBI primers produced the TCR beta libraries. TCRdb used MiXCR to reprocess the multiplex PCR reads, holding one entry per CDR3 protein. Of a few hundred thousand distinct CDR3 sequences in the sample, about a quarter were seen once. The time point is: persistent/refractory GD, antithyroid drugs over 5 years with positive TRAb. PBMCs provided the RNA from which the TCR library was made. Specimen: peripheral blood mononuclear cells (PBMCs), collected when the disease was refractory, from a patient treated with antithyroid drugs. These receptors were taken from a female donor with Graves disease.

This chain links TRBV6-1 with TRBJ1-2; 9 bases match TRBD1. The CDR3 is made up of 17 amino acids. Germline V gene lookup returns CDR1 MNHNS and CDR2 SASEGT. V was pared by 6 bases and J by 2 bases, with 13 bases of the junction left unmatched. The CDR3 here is CASRAYRGRFPNYGYTF. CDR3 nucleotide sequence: TGTGCCAGCAGAGCCTACAGGGGGCGCTTCCCCAACTATGGCTACACCTTC.

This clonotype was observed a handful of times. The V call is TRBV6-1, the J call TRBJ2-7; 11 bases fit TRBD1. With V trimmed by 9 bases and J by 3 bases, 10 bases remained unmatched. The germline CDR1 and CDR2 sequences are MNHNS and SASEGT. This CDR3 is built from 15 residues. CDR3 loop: CASRKTGTGGYEQYF. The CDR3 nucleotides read TGTGCCAGTAGGAAGACGGGGACAGGGGGCTACGAGCAGTACTTC.

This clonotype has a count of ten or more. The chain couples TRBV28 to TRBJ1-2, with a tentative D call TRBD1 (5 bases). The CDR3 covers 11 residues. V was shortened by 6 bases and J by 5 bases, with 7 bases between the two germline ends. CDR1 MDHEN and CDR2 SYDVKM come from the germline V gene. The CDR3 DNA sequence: TGTGCCAGCAGAGCAGGGTATGGCTACACCTTC. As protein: CASRAGYGYTF.

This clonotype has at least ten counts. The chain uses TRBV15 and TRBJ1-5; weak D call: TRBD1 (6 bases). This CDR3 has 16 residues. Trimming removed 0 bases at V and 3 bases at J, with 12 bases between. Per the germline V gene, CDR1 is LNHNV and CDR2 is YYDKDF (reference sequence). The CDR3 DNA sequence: TGTGCCACCAGCAGAGACGGGGGGCAGGCCAATCAGCCCCAGCATTTT. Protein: CATSRDGGQANQPQHF.

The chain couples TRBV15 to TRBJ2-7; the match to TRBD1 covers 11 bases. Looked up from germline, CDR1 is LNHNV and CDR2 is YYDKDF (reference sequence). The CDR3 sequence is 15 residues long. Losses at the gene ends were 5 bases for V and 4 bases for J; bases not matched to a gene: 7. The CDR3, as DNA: TGTGCCACCAGCGGCGACCGGGACAGGGGGTACGAGCAGTACTTC. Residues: CATSGDRDRGYEQYF.

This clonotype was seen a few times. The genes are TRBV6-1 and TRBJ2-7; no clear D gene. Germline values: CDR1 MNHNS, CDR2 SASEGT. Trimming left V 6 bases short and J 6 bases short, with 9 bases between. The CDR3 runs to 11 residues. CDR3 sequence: CASSPVGEQYF. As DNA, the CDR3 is TGTGCCAGCAGCCCCGTTGGCGAGCAGTACTTC.

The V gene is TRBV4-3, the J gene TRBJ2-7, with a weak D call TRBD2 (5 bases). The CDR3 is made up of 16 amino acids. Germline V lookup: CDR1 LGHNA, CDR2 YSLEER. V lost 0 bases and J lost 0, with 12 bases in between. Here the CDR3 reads CASSQDTASHSYEQYF. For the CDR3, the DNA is TGCGCCAGCAGCCAAGATACCGCTAGCCACTCCTACGAGCAGTACTTC.

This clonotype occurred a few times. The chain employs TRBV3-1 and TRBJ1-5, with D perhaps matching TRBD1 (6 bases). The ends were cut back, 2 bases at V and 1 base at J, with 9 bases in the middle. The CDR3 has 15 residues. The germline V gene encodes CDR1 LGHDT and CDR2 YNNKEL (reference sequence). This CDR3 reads CASSQSGQSNQPQHF. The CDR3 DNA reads TGTGCCAGCAGCCAATCAGGACAGAGCAATCAGCCCCAGCATTTT.

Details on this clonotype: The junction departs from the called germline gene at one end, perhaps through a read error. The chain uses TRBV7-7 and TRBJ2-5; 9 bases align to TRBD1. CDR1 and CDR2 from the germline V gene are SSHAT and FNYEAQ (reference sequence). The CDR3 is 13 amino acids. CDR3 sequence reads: CASSWGQGETQYF. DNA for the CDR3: TGTGCTAGCAGCTGGGGACAGGGAGAGACCCAGTACTTC.